The clone carrying this T cell receptor beta chain was detected only once. The data belong to a study of cytomegalovirus exposure and HLA in healthy donors. Germline loops: CDR1 MNHEY, CDR2 SMNVEV (reference sequence). V lost 1 base and J lost 6, with 10 bases in between. There are 14 residues in the CDR3. A multiplex PCR was run with 60 Vbeta primers and 13 Jbeta primers. TCRdb's table, derived via immunoSEQ multiplex PCR, lists solely in-frame clones and lacks some. This table holds approximately 93,000 clones, 82% found once. The chain couples TRBV27 to TRBJ1-5; possible D gene TRBD1, 6 bases. The sequence came from a man aged 50 to 60 in good health and CMV-seronegative. Sequenced sample: PBMCs. The CDR3 loop reads CASSLLQGSQPQHF. The CDR3 coding sequence is TGTGCCAGCAGTTTATTACAGGGCAGTCAGCCCCAGCATTTT.